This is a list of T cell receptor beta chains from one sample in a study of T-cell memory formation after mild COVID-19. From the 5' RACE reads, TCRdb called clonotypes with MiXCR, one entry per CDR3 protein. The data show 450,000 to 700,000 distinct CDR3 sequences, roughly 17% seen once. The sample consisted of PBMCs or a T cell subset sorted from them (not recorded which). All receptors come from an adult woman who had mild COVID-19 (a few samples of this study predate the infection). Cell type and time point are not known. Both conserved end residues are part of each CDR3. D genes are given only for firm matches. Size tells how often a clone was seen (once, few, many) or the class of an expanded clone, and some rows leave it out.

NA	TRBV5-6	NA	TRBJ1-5	CASSRRTANQPQHF	TGTGCCAGCAGCCGCAGGACAGCCAATCAGCCCCAGCATTTT
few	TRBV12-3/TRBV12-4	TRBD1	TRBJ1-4	CASSPRTGVNEKLFF	TGTGCCAGCAGTCCCAGGACAGGGGTTAATGAAAAACTGTTTTTT
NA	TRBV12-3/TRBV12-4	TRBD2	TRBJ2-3	CASSSWTSGDTDTQYF	TGTGCCAGCAGTTCGTGGACTAGCGGAGACACAGATACGCAGTATTTT
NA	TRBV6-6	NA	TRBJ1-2	CASSYQPTGYYGYTF	TGTGCCAGCAGTTACCAGCCCACAGGGTACTATGGCTACACCTTC
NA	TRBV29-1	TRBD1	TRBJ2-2	CSVVGDRGVIGELFF	TGCAGCGTTGTTGGTGACAGGGGAGTAATAGGGGAGCTGTTTTTT
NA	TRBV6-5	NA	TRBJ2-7	CASTRGQGISYEQYF	TGTGCCAGCACCCGCGGGCAGGGGATCTCCTACGAGCAGTACTTC
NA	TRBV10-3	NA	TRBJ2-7	CAISDPTIYEQYF	TGTGCCATCAGTGACCCAACAATCTACGAGCAGTACTTC
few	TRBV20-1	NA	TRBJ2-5	CSARVVRGKETQYF	TGCAGTGCTAGAGTCGTCAGGGGTAAAGAGACCCAGTACTTC
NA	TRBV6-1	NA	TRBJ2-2	CALRGLVGGELFF	TGTGCCTTAAGGGGTCTGGTCGGCGGGGAGCTGTTTTTT
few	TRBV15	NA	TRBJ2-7	CATSRDTSEQYF	TGTGCCACCAGCAGAGACACAAGCGAGCAGTACTTC